Given below is one TCR beta chain in context. Its antigen is currently unknown. These data are taken from a study of T cell responses to AZD1222 COVID-19 vaccine. Libraries were prepared by immunoSEQ multiplex PCR; TCRdb keeps only in-frame clonotypes and omits some of them. The repertoire holds about 120,000 clones, with roughly 88% as singletons. Trimming pared 5 bases from V and 4 bases from J, leaving 17 bases between. Germline loops: CDR1 SGHTA, CDR2 FQGNSA. The CDR3 runs 15 residues. Points from the study as a whole: White British donors predominated, females outnumbered males, and clonal diversity was possibly underestimated.

J is TRBJ1-2 and V is TRBV7-2; D not resolved. The sample here was peripheral blood, taken on day 0 of AZD1222 vaccination. The TCR originated in an adult in good health. For the CDR3, the DNA is TGTGCCAGCAGCCCCGGGAGGGCCAGGAGCTATGGCTACACCTTC. Translation gives CASSPGRARSYGYTF.